Shown below are 3 T cell receptor beta chains from a single sample sequenced in a study of glioma-infiltrating T cells after dendritic cell vaccination. Measured with immunoSEQ multiplex PCR; TCRdb has only the in-frame clones, and not every one. Here the sample spans fewer than 85,000 clones, 80% to 90% being singletons. Described time point: after dendritic cell vaccination, including at tumor progression/relapse. Material: blood, obtained after dendritic cell vaccination. The source is a human donor with glioblastoma.

The chain combines TRBV7-2 with TRBJ2-3; 8 bases agree with TRBD2. J was trimmed by 2 bases and V by 5 bases; bases with no gene match: 6. The CDR3 length is 15 residues. Looked up from germline, CDR1 is SGHTA and CDR2 is FQGNSA. The DNA for the CDR3 is TGTGCCAGCAGCCGAACTAGCGGAACCACAGATACGCAGTATTTT. It codes for CASSRTSGTTDTQYF.

The rearrangement uses TRBV11-2 and TRBJ2-2, with TRBD2 matching 10 bases. The CDR3 extends over 18 amino acids. The V gene end was trimmed by 3 bases and the J gene end by 0 bases; junction bases not matched to a gene: 7. Germline loops: CDR1 SGHAT, CDR2 FQNNGV. The DNA of the CDR3 is TGTGCCAGCAGCTTGGGACTAGCGTTGTCCGCGAACACCGGGGAGCTGTTTTTT. It translates to CASSLGLALSANTGELFF.

This clone appeared a single time. The chain combines TRBV13 with TRBJ2-1, with TRBD1 identical over 8 bases. The V gene's germline CDR1 is PRHDT and CDR2 FYEKMQ (reference sequence). CDR3 size: 15 residues. The V and J ends lost 6 bases and 8 bases, in that order; junction bases with no gene match: 12. The CDR3 nucleotides are TGTGCCAGCAGGGGAGAGGGGCAGGGGGCCGATGAGCAGTTCTTC. This translates into CASRGEGQGADEQFF.